This T cell receptor (beta chain) is from a study of OX40 agonist ivuxolimab in advanced cancers. Study information: Every 2 weeks, patients received ivuxolimab intravenously, dosed at 0.01 to 10 mg/kg.

Germline V CDR1 and CDR2: LNHDA, SQIVND (reference sequence). J gave up 6 bases and V 1 base, and 9 bases lay outside the gene matches. The CDR3 is 16 residues long. Assay: immunoSEQ multiplex PCR; the TCRdb copy retains only in-frame clones and omits some. The data hold approximately 76,000 clones, with about 90% observed a single time. Overall study findings and caveats: Patients who responded partially at 0.1-3.0 mg/kg showed clonal expansion ranking among the lowest. At 0.1 to 3.0 mg/kg and by week 6, clonal expansion occurred in CD4+ and CD8+ blood T cells. CD8+ T cells showed, on average, more clonal expansion than CD4+ cells.

Points on this clone: Its antigen remains unidentified.

The clonotype comes from an adult with an advanced solid tumor such as melanoma, head and neck, liver or kidney cancer. The chain recombines TRBV19 with TRBJ1-5; TRBD1 agrees at 7 bases. Source: CD4+ or CD8+ T cells sorted from blood, taken in a trial of the OX40 agonist ivuxolimab. CDR3 coding DNA: TGTGCCAGTAGTATAGGCGGCAGGGGGTCAGGTCAGCCCCAGCATTTT. It translates to CASSIGGRGSGQPQHF.